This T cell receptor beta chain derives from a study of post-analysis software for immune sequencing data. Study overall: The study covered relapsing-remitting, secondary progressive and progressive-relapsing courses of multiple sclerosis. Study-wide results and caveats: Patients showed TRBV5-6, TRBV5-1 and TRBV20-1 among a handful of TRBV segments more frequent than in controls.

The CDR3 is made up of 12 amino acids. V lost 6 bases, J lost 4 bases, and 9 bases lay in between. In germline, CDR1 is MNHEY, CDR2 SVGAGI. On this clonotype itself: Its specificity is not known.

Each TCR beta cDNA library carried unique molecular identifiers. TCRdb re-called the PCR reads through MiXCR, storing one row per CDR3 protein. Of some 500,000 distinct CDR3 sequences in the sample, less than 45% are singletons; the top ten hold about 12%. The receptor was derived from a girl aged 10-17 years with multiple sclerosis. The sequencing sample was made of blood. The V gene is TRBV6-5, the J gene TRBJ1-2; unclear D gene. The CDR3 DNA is TGTGCCAGCAGGATGACCGGCTATGGCTACACCTTC. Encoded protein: CASRMTGYGYTF.